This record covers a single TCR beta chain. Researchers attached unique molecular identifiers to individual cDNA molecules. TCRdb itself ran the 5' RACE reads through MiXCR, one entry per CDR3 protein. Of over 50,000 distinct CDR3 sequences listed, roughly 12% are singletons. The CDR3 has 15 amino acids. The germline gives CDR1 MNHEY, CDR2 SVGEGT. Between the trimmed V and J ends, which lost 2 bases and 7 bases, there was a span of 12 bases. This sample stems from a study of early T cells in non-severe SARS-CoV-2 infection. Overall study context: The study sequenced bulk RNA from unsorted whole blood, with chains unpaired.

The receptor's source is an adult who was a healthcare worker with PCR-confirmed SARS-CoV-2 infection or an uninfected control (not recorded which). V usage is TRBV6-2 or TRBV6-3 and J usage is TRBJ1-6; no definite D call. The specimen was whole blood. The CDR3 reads CASSYGGDRNSPLHF. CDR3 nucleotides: TGTGCCAGCAGTTACGGCGGGGATCGAAATTCACCCCTCCACTTT.